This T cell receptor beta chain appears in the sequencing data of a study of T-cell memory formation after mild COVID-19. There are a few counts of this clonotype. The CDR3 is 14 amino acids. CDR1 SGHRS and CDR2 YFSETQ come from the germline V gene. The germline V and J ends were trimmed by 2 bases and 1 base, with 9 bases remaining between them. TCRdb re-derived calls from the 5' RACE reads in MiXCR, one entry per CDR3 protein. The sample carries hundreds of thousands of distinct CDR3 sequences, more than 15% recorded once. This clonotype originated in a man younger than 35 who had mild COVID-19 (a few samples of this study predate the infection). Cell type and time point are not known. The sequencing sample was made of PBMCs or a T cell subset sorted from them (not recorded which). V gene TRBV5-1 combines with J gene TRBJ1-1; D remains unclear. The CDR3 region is CASSFDGGNTEAFF. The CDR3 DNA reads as TGCGCCAGCAGCTTCGACGGAGGGAACACTGAAGCTTTCTTT.